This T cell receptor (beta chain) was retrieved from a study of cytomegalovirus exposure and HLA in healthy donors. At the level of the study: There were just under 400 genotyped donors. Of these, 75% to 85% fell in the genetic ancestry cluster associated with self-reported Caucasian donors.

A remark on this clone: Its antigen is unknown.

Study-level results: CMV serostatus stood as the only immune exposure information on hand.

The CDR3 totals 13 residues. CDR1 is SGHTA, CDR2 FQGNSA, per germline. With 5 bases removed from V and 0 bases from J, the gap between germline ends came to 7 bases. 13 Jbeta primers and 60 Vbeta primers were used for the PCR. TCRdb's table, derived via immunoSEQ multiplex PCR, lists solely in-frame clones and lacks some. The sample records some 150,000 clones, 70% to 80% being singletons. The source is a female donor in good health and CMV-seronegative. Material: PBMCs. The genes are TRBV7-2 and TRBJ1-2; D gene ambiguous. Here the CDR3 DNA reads TGTGCCAGCAGCGACGGAGCTAACTATGGCTACACCTTC. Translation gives CASSDGANYGYTF.